This T cell receptor beta chain appears in the sequencing data of a study of T cell responses to AZD1222 COVID-19 vaccine. Overall study findings and caveats: White British donors predominated, females outnumbered males, and clonal diversity was possibly underestimated. Nearly half of spike-specific TCRs reportedly target variant regions that are unmutated in the B.1.351 and B.1.1.7 variants. Two AZD1222 doses significantly raised spike-specific TCR breadth and depth over controls.

Concerning this clone: Its specificity is not known.

The analysis combined second doses at about 4 or about 12 weeks. Trimming took 3 bases from V and 6 from J, leaving 12 bases between them. This CDR3 comprises 13 residues. TCRdb keeps only in-frame clones here, not all; method: immunoSEQ multiplex PCR. The sample consists of roughly 150,000 clones, 85% to 95% of them appearing once. This clonotype was obtained from an adult who received the AZD1222 COVID-19 vaccine. The sequencing used peripheral blood, collected 28 days after the second AZD1222 dose. The rearrangement links TRBV12-3 or TRBV12-4 to TRBJ2-7; D is perhaps TRBD1 (6 bases). CDR3 sequence reads: CASSLGVGGEQYF. The CDR3 DNA is TGTGCCAGCAGTTTGGGGGTAGGGGGCGAGCAGTACTTC.